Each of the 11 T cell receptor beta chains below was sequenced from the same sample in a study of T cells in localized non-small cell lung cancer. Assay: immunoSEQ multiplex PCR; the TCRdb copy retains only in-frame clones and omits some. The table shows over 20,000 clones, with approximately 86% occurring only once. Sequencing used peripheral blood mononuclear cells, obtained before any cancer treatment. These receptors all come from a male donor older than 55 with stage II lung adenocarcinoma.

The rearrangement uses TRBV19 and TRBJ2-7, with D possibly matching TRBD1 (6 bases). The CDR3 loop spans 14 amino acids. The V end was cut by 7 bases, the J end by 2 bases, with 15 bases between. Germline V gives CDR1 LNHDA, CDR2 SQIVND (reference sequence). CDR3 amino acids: CASTNAGETYEQYF. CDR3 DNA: TGTGCCAGTACAAACGCAGGGGAAACCTACGAGCAGTACTTC.

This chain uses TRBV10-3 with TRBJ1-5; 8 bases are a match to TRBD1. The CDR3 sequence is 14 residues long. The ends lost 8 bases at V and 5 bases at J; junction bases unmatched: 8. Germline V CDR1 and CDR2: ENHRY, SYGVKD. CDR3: CAIAGGRTDQPQHF. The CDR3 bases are TGTGCCATCGCAGGGGGCAGAACAGATCAGCCCCAGCATTTT.

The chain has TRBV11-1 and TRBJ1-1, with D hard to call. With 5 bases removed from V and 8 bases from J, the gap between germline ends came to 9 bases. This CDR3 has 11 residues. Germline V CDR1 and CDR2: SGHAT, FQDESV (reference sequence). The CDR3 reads CASSQAEEAFF. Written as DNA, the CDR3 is TGTGCCAGCAGCCAGGCGGAGGAAGCTTTCTTT.

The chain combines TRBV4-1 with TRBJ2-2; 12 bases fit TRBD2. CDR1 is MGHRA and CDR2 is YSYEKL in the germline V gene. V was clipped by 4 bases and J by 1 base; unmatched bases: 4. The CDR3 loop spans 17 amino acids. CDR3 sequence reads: CASSRLTSGRNTGELFF. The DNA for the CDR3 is TGCGCCAGCAGCCGATTGACTAGCGGGAGGAACACCGGGGAGCTGTTTTTT.

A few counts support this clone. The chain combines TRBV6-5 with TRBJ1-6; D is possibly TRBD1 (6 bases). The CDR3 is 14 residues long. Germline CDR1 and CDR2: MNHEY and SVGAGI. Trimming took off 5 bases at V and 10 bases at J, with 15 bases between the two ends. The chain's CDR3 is CASSRQAVPSPLHF. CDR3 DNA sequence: TGTGCCAGCAGTAGACAGGCCGTGCCCTCACCCCTCCACTTT.

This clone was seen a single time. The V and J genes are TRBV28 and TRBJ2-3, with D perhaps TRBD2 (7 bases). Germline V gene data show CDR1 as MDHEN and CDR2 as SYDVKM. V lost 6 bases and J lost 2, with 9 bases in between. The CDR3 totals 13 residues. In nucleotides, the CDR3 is TGTGCCAGCAGAGGGGGGGCCACAGATACGCAGTATTTT. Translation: CASRGGATDTQYF.

The CDR3 region has the DNA TGTGCCAGCAGTTCGGGACAGACCAACACTGAAGCTTTCTTT. The encoded protein is CASSSGQTNTEAFF. The chain employs TRBV28 and TRBJ1-1, with 7 bases identical to TRBD1. V lost 4 bases and J lost 2; bases outside the gene matches: 4. CDR1 and CDR2 (germline): MDHEN, SYDVKM. The CDR3 has 14 amino acids.

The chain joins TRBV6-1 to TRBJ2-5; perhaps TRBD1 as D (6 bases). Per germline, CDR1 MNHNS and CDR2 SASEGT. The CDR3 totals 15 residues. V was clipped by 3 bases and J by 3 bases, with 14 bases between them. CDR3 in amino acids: CASSDSDSGEETQYF. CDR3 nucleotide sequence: TGTGCCAGCAGTGACTCGGACAGCGGTGAAGAGACCCAGTACTTC.

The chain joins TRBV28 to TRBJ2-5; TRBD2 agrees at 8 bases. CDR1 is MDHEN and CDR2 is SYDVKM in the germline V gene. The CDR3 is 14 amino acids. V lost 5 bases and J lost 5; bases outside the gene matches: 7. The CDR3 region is CASSPGGLSETQYF. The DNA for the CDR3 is TGTGCCAGCAGTCCGGGAGGGCTTTCGGAGACCCAGTACTTC.

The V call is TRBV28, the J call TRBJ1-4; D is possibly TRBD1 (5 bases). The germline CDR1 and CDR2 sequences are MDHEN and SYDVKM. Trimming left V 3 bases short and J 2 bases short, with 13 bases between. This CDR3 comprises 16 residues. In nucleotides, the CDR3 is TGTGCCAGCAGTTTGCCGCCGGGACGGACTAATGAAAAACTGTTTTTT. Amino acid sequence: CASSLPPGRTNEKLFF.

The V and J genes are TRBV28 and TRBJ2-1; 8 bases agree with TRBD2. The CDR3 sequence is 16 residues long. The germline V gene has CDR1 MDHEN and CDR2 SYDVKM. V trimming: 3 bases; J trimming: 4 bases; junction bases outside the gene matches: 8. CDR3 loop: CASSLGLAGLYNEQFF. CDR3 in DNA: TGTGCCAGCAGTTTGGGTCTAGCGGGCTTATACAATGAGCAGTTCTTC. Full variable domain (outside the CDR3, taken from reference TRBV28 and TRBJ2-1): DVKVTQSSRYLVKRTGEKVFLECVQDMDHENMFWYRQDPGLGLRLIYFSYDVKMKEKGDIPEGYSVSREKKERFSLILESASTNQTSMYLCASSLGLAGLYNEQFFGPGTRLTVL.